The 12 T cell receptor beta chains listed next were all sequenced from one sample in a study of beta chain features in type 1 diabetes. The isolated RNA, all of it, was reverse transcribed, so expressed TCRB transcripts were what got sequenced. Sequencing was performed with immunoSEQ multiplex PCR; in TCRdb, only in-frame clones are kept and a portion is missing. The sample includes roughly 400,000 clones, over 13% seen only once; the top ten take under 0.02%. The specimen sequenced was naive CD4+ T cells from blood. These receptors were taken from a woman in her late teens or twenties in good health.

The chain is built from TRBV7-9 and TRBJ2-3; 9 bases fit TRBD1. V lost 5 bases, J lost 2 bases, and 5 bases stayed unmatched. The CDR3 has 15 amino acids. The germline gives CDR1 SEHNR, CDR2 FQNEAQ (reference sequence). As DNA, the CDR3 is TGTGCCAGCAGCCGGGGACAGGGCTCCACAGATACGCAGTATTTT. Its protein is CASSRGQGSTDTQYF.

The chain couples TRBV9 to TRBJ2-3, with 8 bases that match TRBD2. V shed 3 bases, J shed 3 bases, and the junction held 12 bases outside the gene matches. The CDR3 totals 17 residues. Germline-derived CDR1 and CDR2 are SGDLS and YYNGEE. The CDR3 bases are TGTGCCAGCAGCGCCCTCGGCGCGGGAGGATTAACAGATACGCAGTATTTT. It is translated as CASSALGAGGLTDTQYF.

The chain couples TRBV7-2 to TRBJ2-1, with D maybe TRBD1 (5 bases). The V end was cut by 5 bases, the J end by 10 bases, with 15 bases between. The CDR3 is 13 residues long. Looked up from germline, CDR1 is SGHTA and CDR2 is FQGNSA. CDR3: CASSPSQVDEQFF. In DNA form, the CDR3 reads TGTGCCAGCAGCCCGTCACAGGTTGACGAGCAGTTCTTC.

This chain links TRBV5-1 with TRBJ2-5, with D hard to call. Germline V gene data show CDR1 as SGHRS and CDR2 as YFSETQ. This CDR3 has 13 amino acids. The V end lost 0 bases, the J end lost 5 bases, and 8 bases lay between the germline ends. The CDR3 loop reads CASSLGAVETQYF. CDR3 coding DNA: TGCGCCAGCAGCTTGGGGGCCGTGGAGACCCAGTACTTC. The whole variable domain, remainder taken from reference TRBV5-1 and TRBJ2-5, is KAGVTQTPRYLIKTRGQQVTLSCSPISGHRSVSWYQQTPGQGLQFLFEYFSETQRNKGNFPGRFSGRQFSNSRSEMNVSTLELGDSALYLCASSLGAVETQYFGPGTRLLVL.

J is TRBJ2-2 and V is TRBV18; TRBD1 agrees at 10 bases. The CDR3 contains 16 residues. V lost 1 base to trimming and J lost 4 bases; unmatched junction nucleotides: 3. Germline CDR1 KGHSH, CDR2 LQKENI. The CDR3 DNA reads TGTGCCAGCTCACCACGGACAGGGGGTTTCACCGGGGAGCTGTTTTTT. Translation: CASSPRTGGFTGELFF.

This rearrangement joins TRBV4-3 to TRBJ1-5; TRBD1 agrees at 9 bases. V was pared by 3 bases and J by 6 bases, with 9 bases of the junction left unmatched. The CDR3 runs to 16 residues. Germline V lookup: CDR1 LGHNA, CDR2 YSLEER. CDR3 nucleotides: TGCGCCAGCAGCCACCCGGGACAGGGACGAGGTCAGCCCCAGCATTTT. It specifies CASSHPGQGRGQPQHF.

The V gene is TRBV20-1, the J gene TRBJ1-3; D not certain. Germline V CDR1 and CDR2: DFQATT, SNEGSKA (reference sequence). V shed 8 bases and J shed 0 bases, with 5 bases lying between them. The CDR3 length is 11 residues. The CDR3, as DNA: TGCAGTTTGAGCTCTGGAAACACCATATATTTT. Encoded protein: CSLSSGNTIYF.

This chain connects TRBV7-2 to TRBJ2-5; 8 positions agree with TRBD2. From germline, CDR1 is SGHTA and CDR2 FQGNSA. Losses at the gene ends were 1 base for V and 5 bases for J; bases not matched to a gene: 6. The CDR3 runs to 15 residues. The CDR3 here is CASSLVRVAGETQYF. DNA for the CDR3: TGTGCCAGCAGCTTAGTACGGGTAGCGGGGGAGACCCAGTACTTC.

This sequence joins TRBV6-5 and TRBJ1-1; weak D call: TRBD1 (6 bases). The CDR3 sequence is 14 residues long. From germline, CDR1 is MNHEY and CDR2 SVGAGI. Trimming cost V 0 bases and J 4 bases, with 9 bases left between them. CDR3: CASSYSRGGTEAFF. The CDR3 DNA reads as TGTGCCAGCAGTTACTCGAGGGGGGGCACTGAAGCTTTCTTT.

The chain is built from TRBV4-3 and TRBJ2-1, with 7 bases identical to TRBD2. Germline V gene lookup returns CDR1 LGHNA and CDR2 YSLEER. V trimming: 8 bases; J trimming: 1 base; junction bases outside the gene matches: 8. This CDR3 spans 15 amino acids. The CDR3 protein is CASSELAYSYNEQFF. CDR3 DNA: TGCGCCAGCTCCGAACTAGCGTATTCCTACAATGAGCAGTTCTTC.

In this sample, this clone turned up a few times. This rearrangement joins TRBV9 to TRBJ1-5, with TRBD1 as a possible D gene (5 bases). This CDR3 region has 15 residues. CDR1 is SGDLS, CDR2 YYNGEE, per germline. The V end was cut by 0 bases, the J end by 4 bases, with 11 bases between. The CDR3 DNA sequence: TGTGCCAGCAGCGTAGGTTGGCGGGGGAATCAGCCCCAGCATTTT. Its protein product is CASSVGWRGNQPQHF. The full variable domain, rest sourced from reference TRBV9 and TRBJ1-5, is DSGVTQTPKHLITATGQRVTLRCSPRSGDLSVYWYQQSLDQGLQFLIQYYNGEERAKGNILERFSAQQFPDLHSELNLSSLELGDSALYFCASSVGWRGNQPQHFGDGTRLSIL.

In nucleotides, the CDR3 is TGCGCCAGCAACCCGGGGGCATTTACAGGGGCTTTTGCCGCAGATACGCAGTATTTT. Translated: CASNPGAFTGAFAADTQYF. The chain joins TRBV5-1 to TRBJ2-3; tentatively, D is TRBD1 (7 bases). The ends were cut back, 6 bases at V and 4 bases at J, with 30 bases in the middle. This CDR3 is 19 amino acids long. The germline gives CDR1 SGHRS, CDR2 YFSETQ.